A selection of T cell receptor beta chains follows, all from one sample in a study of blood T cell repertoires in COVID-19. Here immunoSEQ multiplex PCR was the method, and the copy in TCRdb shows in-frame clones only, minus some. The table lists roughly 41,000 clones, 75% to 90% of them singletons. The sequenced sample was peripheral blood. The origin of the receptors is a human donor in a cohort sampled during active COVID-19. The CDR3 runs from the conserved cysteine through the conserved F or W. The D gene is left open where the match is weak. Clone size is given for some rows only: seen once, a few or many times, or a class if the clone is expanded.

j_call: TRBJ2-1; v_call: TRBV27; d_call: TRBD2; clone_size: .; cdr3_nt: TGTGCCAGCAGTTTGGGGAGCGGGAGGGCCAGCTACAATGAGCAGTTCTTC; cdr3_aa: CASSLGSGRASYNEQFF
j_call: TRBJ1-5; v_call: TRBV28; d_call: .; clone_size: .; cdr3_nt: TGTGCCAGCAGTTTATGGGAGGGCGGCGGCAATCAGCCCCAGCATTTT; cdr3_aa: CASSLWEGGGNQPQHF
j_call: TRBJ1-2; v_call: TRBV9; d_call: .; clone_size: .; cdr3_nt: TGTGCCAGCAGCCCCGGTGGGGGCGCTATATTAAGCTATGGCTACACCTTC; cdr3_aa: CASSPGGGAILSYGYTF
j_call: TRBJ2-7; v_call: TRBV6-5; d_call: .; clone_size: .; cdr3_nt: TGTGCCAGCAGTTACTCCTTCCCGCGGGGCCGATACGAGCAGTACTTC; cdr3_aa: CASSYSFPRGRYEQYF
j_call: TRBJ1-1; v_call: TRBV28; d_call: .; clone_size: .; cdr3_nt: TGTGCCAGCAGTTACACAGAGAACACTGAAGCTTTCTTT; cdr3_aa: CASSYTENTEAFF
j_call: TRBJ2-1; v_call: TRBV7-2; d_call: .; clone_size: .; cdr3_nt: TGTGCCAGCAGCTACTCCACGGGGGGCCTTAGAAATGAGCAGTTCTTC; cdr3_aa: CASSYSTGGLRNEQFF
j_call: TRBJ2-2; v_call: TRBV9; d_call: TRBD2; clone_size: .; cdr3_nt: TGTGCCAGCAGCCCCGGGACTAGTCCCACCGGGGAGCTGTTTTTT; cdr3_aa: CASSPGTSPTGELFF
j_call: TRBJ2-3; v_call: TRBV9; d_call: .; clone_size: .; cdr3_nt: TGTGCCAGCAGCGTAGGGCTTATGCAGGATACGCAGTATTTT; cdr3_aa: CASSVGLMQDTQYF
j_call: TRBJ1-1; v_call: TRBV5-4; d_call: .; clone_size: .; cdr3_nt: TGTGCCAGCAGCTTGGGGGGAGCCAGGCCGGAAATGAACACTGAAGCTTTCTTT; cdr3_aa: CASSLGGARPEMNTEAFF
j_call: TRBJ2-7; v_call: TRBV5-1; d_call: TRBD1; clone_size: .; cdr3_nt: TGCGCCAGCATGTGGGACAGCTCTGACCAGCAGTACTTC; cdr3_aa: CASMWDSSDQQYF
j_call: TRBJ1-1; v_call: TRBV9; d_call: .; clone_size: .; cdr3_nt: TGTGCCAGCAGCGTAGGGGGCAGACGGGCTTTCTTT; cdr3_aa: CASSVGGRRAFF
j_call: TRBJ2-7; v_call: TRBV29-1; d_call: TRBD2; clone_size: .; cdr3_nt: TGCAGCGTGGCGGGGGGGCCCTACGAGCAGTACTTC; cdr3_aa: CSVAGGPYEQYF
j_call: TRBJ1-4; v_call: TRBV2; d_call: .; clone_size: .; cdr3_nt: TGTGCCAGCAACCTATATGCAACTAATGAAAAACTGTTTTTT; cdr3_aa: CASNLYATNEKLFF
j_call: TRBJ2-7; v_call: TRBV5-1; d_call: .; clone_size: .; cdr3_nt: TGCGCCAGCAGCGTGGGGGACTCCCGCTACGAGCAGTACTTC; cdr3_aa: CASSVGDSRYEQYF
j_call: TRBJ2-7; v_call: TRBV29-1; d_call: TRBD2; clone_size: .; cdr3_nt: TGCAGCGTTGAACTAGCGGGTAGTGTATACGAGCAGTACTTC; cdr3_aa: CSVELAGSVYEQYF
j_call: TRBJ2-7; v_call: TRBV21-1; d_call: .; clone_size: .; cdr3_nt: TGTGCCAGCAGCACGGCGGACAGGGGGCACTCCTACGAGCAGTACTTC; cdr3_aa: CASSTADRGHSYEQYF
j_call: TRBJ1-5; v_call: TRBV27; d_call: .; clone_size: .; cdr3_nt: .; cdr3_aa: CASSTSTGPGPSNQPQHF
j_call: TRBJ2-4; v_call: TRBV30; d_call: .; clone_size: .; cdr3_nt: TGTGCCTGGAAGAGGGGGGGCATTCAGTACTTC; cdr3_aa: CAWKRGGIQYF
j_call: TRBJ2-7; v_call: TRBV27; d_call: .; clone_size: .; cdr3_nt: TGTGCCACCGAGCCCAGGGGAGTGTCCTACGAGCAGTACTTC; cdr3_aa: CATEPRGVSYEQYF
j_call: TRBJ1-1; v_call: TRBV11-1; d_call: .; clone_size: .; cdr3_nt: TGTGCCAGTGGACAGTTGAACACTGAAGCTTTCTTT; cdr3_aa: CASGQLNTEAFF
j_call: TRBJ1-2; v_call: TRBV13; d_call: .; clone_size: .; cdr3_nt: TGTGCCAGCAGCGTGAAGTATAGGGTCGACAGGAACTCCTATGGCTACACCTTC; cdr3_aa: CASSVKYRVDRNSYGYTF
j_call: TRBJ2-3; v_call: TRBV2; d_call: TRBD2; clone_size: once; cdr3_nt: TGTGCCAGCAGTGAAAGGCGGGGGAGGAGTACAGATACGCAGTATTTT; cdr3_aa: CASSERRGRSTDTQYF
j_call: TRBJ2-3; v_call: TRBV5-8; d_call: TRBD1; clone_size: .; cdr3_nt: TGTGCCAGCAGCCACCCGGACAGGGATGGCACAGATACGCAGTATTTT; cdr3_aa: CASSHPDRDGTDTQYF
j_call: TRBJ2-5; v_call: TRBV23-1; d_call: .; clone_size: .; cdr3_nt: TGCGCCAGCAGTTTACCGGTCACCGCGACAGCTGAACAAGAGACCCAGTACTTC; cdr3_aa: CASSLPVTATAEQETQYF
j_call: TRBJ1-1; v_call: TRBV13; d_call: TRBD1; clone_size: .; cdr3_nt: TGTGCCAGCAGCACCGACAGGGATCCTGAAGCTTTCTTT; cdr3_aa: CASSTDRDPEAFF
j_call: TRBJ2-7; v_call: TRBV12-3/TRBV12-4; d_call: .; clone_size: .; cdr3_nt: TGTGCCAGCAGGCAGGGGACGACCTACGAGCAGTACTTC; cdr3_aa: CASRQGTTYEQYF
j_call: TRBJ2-4; v_call: TRBV30; d_call: .; clone_size: .; cdr3_nt: TGTGCCTGGAGTGTAGGAGGGAGCCAAAACATTCAGTACTTC; cdr3_aa: CAWSVGGSQNIQYF
j_call: TRBJ2-2; v_call: TRBV19; d_call: .; clone_size: few; cdr3_nt: TGTGCCAGTAGTAGGCCCAAGGGGTTGGGCACCGGGGAGCTGTTTTTT; cdr3_aa: CASSRPKGLGTGELFF
j_call: TRBJ2-3; v_call: TRBV7-9; d_call: TRBD1; clone_size: once; cdr3_nt: TGTGCCAGCAGGAGACAGGGGCGATATCTCACAGATACGCAGTATTTT; cdr3_aa: CASRRQGRYLTDTQYF
j_call: TRBJ2-7; v_call: TRBV20-1; d_call: .; clone_size: .; cdr3_nt: TGCAGTGCTAGTTGCGGTACATTGAGCTGGGAGCAGTACTTC; cdr3_aa: CSASCGTLSWEQYF
j_call: TRBJ1-5; v_call: TRBV14; d_call: TRBD1; clone_size: .; cdr3_nt: TGTGCCAGCAGCCAAGATCTCACAGGGGCCCGCGGGGAAGGCAATCAGCCCCAGCATTTT; cdr3_aa: CASSQDLTGARGEGNQPQHF
j_call: TRBJ2-2; v_call: TRBV6-5; d_call: .; clone_size: .; cdr3_nt: TGTGCCAGCAGTTACTCGAACATGGACACCGGGGAGCTGTTTTTT; cdr3_aa: CASSYSNMDTGELFF
j_call: TRBJ1-1; v_call: TRBV6-1; d_call: TRBD1; clone_size: .; cdr3_nt: TGTGCCAGCAGTGAGGGACAGGGGGTAGTAGCTTTCTTT; cdr3_aa: CASSEGQGVVAFF
j_call: TRBJ2-7; v_call: TRBV18; d_call: .; clone_size: .; cdr3_nt: TGTGCCAGCTCACCACAGGGGCAGGTGGGAGGCGAGCAGTACTTC; cdr3_aa: CASSPQGQVGGEQYF